This T cell receptor beta chain was sequenced during a study of shared clonotypes between healthy human individuals. The CDR3 contains 17 residues. Trimming removed 7 bases from V and 1 base from J, with 23 bases in between. Per germline, CDR1 MDHEN and CDR2 SYDVKM. Genomic DNA of every subset was divided equally among multiple immunoSEQ plates. Measured with immunoSEQ multiplex PCR; TCRdb has only the in-frame clones, and not every one. This table has some 2,100,000 clones, 95% appearing once. It was into CD45RA+ naive and CD45RA-negative memory subsets that the CD4+ cells were split. This TCR derives from a man between 18 and 35 years old in good health. Sequencing was performed on naive CD4+ T cells sorted from blood. Subset given: CD45RA+ positively selected. This chain links TRBV28 with TRBJ2-7; perhaps D is TRBD1 or TRBD2 (6 bases each). Written as DNA, the CDR3 is TGTGCCAGCACCAAGGGGGGTCTGGCTAGCTTTTCCTACGAGCAGTACTTC. Its translation is CASTKGGLASFSYEQYF. Supplemented by reference TRBV28 and TRBJ2-7, the full variable domain reads DVKVTQSSRYLVKRTGEKVFLECVQDMDHENMFWYRQDPGLGLRLIYFSYDVKMKEKGDIPEGYSVSREKKERFSLILESASTNQTSMYLCASTKGGLASFSYEQYFGPGTRLTVT.